The clone carrying this T cell receptor beta chain has a count of ten or more. What it binds is not known. Researchers made TCR cDNA using 5'RACE template switching, and this step added a universal primer site and UMIs. TCRdb passed the 5' RACE reads through MiXCR, listing each CDR3 protein once. The repertoire has about 300,000 distinct CDR3 sequences, around 6.8% of them found once; the top ten carry roughly a sixth. These data come from a study of T cells after yellow fever vaccination. Study summary: Where fractions had low cell numbers, libraries were prepared from them with the SMART-Seq v4 Ultra Low Input RNA kit.

V shed 4 bases and J 6 bases; nucleotides not matched to a gene: 6. The CDR3 is 13 residues long. The germline V gene has CDR1 LGHDT and CDR2 YNNKEL (reference sequence). Study-wide results and caveats: Within FACS-sorted repertoires, abundant clonotypes contaminating from the bulk population could be present. Clonotypes shared by both compartments, CD4 and CD8, made up a small share.

The V gene is TRBV3-1, the J gene TRBJ2-7; TRBD2 matches 7 bases. Sequenced here: PBMCs, sampled 45 days after the first yellow fever vaccination. This receptor was identified in a man between 18 and 29 years old who received the YFV17D yellow fever vaccine. In DNA form, the CDR3 reads TGTGCCAGCAGCCTCCGAACGGGGGGCGAGCAGTACTTC. Amino acids: CASSLRTGGEQYF.